The 21 T cell receptor beta chains in this list originate from one sample, sequenced in a study of T cells in Graves' hyperthyroidism and ophthalmopathy. Amplified TCR beta CDR3 regions derived from RNA transcripts. First-round RT-PCR targeting the TCR CDR3 was performed with the HTBI primer set. TCRdb re-analysed the multiplex PCR reads in MiXCR, keeping a single row per CDR3 protein. The sample contains under 250,000 distinct CDR3 sequences, more than 20% of which appear only once. Source material: blood. Every receptor here comes from a woman in her thirties or forties with Graves' ophthalmopathy.

V is TRBV7-8 and J is TRBJ2-7; D not resolved. V was pared by 6 bases and J by 7 bases, with 19 bases between. Germline V gene sequence: CDR1 SGHVS, CDR2 FQNEAQ. The CDR3 length is 14 residues. CDR3 nucleotides: TGTGCCAGCAGTAAATCGAGGATGGCCGGGGAGCAGTACTTC. Protein product: CASSKSRMAGEQYF.

In this sample, this clonotype turned up many times. This chain connects TRBV5-1 to TRBJ1-2; D may be TRBD1 (6 bases). This CDR3 region has 14 residues. Trimming cost V 2 bases and J 4 bases, with 12 bases left between them. The germline CDR1 and CDR2 sequences are SGHRS and YFSETQ. CDR3 residues: CASSFTGFTYGYTF. CDR3 nucleotides: TGCGCCAGCAGCTTTACAGGGTTTACCTATGGCTACACCTTC.

This clonotype was recorded many times. The gene calls are TRBV29-1 and TRBJ1-1; D uncertain. V was cut by 6 bases and J by 4 bases, with 15 bases left in between. Germline CDR1 SQVTM, CDR2 ANQGSEA. The CDR3 has 13 residues. CDR3 region: CSVGYGSGTEAFF. The CDR3 DNA reads TGCAGCGTGGGTTACGGCTCGGGCACTGAAGCTTTCTTT.

This clonotype was seen ten or more times. This chain connects TRBV3-1 to TRBJ2-4; no definite D call. CDR1 and CDR2 from the germline V gene are LGHDT and YNNKEL (reference sequence). The CDR3 length is 12 residues. Between the trimmed V and J ends, which lost 4 bases and 8 bases, there was a span of 9 bases. The CDR3 DNA reads as TGTGCCAGCAGCCGGATGAGTCACATTCAGTACTTC. Translated: CASSRMSHIQYF.

This clonotype occurred many times. This sequence joins TRBV14 and TRBJ2-5; a weak D match, TRBD1 (6 bases). With 1 base removed from V and 5 bases from J, the gap between germline ends came to 8 bases. The CDR3 spans 13 residues. The germline V gene has CDR1 SGHDN and CDR2 FVKESK. CDR3 coding DNA: TGTGCCAGCAGCCAAGGGGGGCCGGAGACCCAGTACTTC. It encodes CASSQGGPETQYF.

In its sample, this clonotype was seen a few times. The rearrangement uses TRBV6-1 and TRBJ1-2, with a possible D match to TRBD1 (6 bases). Germline V gene data show CDR1 as MNHNS and CDR2 as SASEGT. V was pared by 3 bases and J by 6 bases, with 20 bases between. This CDR3 region has 16 residues. In nucleotides, the CDR3 is TGTGCCAGCAGTGACGGACAGTCCGGGGTGCGGAATGGCTACACCTTC. Its protein product is CASSDGQSGVRNGYTF.

Many counts were recorded for this clonotype. The chain carries TRBV4-1 and TRBJ2-7, with 10 bases fitting TRBD1. V was clipped by 3 bases and J by 7 bases; unmatched bases: 9. The CDR3 contains 15 residues. Germline V lookup: CDR1 MGHRA, CDR2 YSYEKL. The CDR3 loop reads CASSHVATGGWEQYF. The CDR3 nucleotides are TGCGCCAGCAGCCATGTTGCGACAGGGGGCTGGGAGCAGTACTTC.

This clonotype was found many times. The chain employs TRBV28 and TRBJ2-5; a possible D gene is TRBD1 (5 bases). CDR1 and CDR2 from the germline V gene are MDHEN and SYDVKM. This CDR3 is built from 15 residues. The ends were cut back, 4 bases at V and 3 bases at J, with 15 bases in the middle. CDR3 region: CASSSPWQGKETQYF. DNA of the CDR3: TGTGCCAGCAGTTCCCCCTGGCAGGGAAAAGAGACCCAGTACTTC.

There are many counts of this clonotype. This chain links TRBV4-1 with TRBJ1-1; no firm D call. Trimming cost V 5 bases and J 0 bases, with 13 bases left between them. In germline, CDR1 is MGHRA, CDR2 YSYEKL. The CDR3 has 15 amino acids. The CDR3 loop is CASSASRFMNTEAFF. CDR3 DNA: TGCGCCAGCAGCGCGTCCAGGTTCATGAACACTGAAGCTTTCTTT.

This clonotype was observed many times. The chain has TRBV28 and TRBJ2-7, with a weak D call TRBD1 (6 bases). This CDR3 region has 15 residues. CDR1 and CDR2 (germline): MDHEN, SYDVKM. V was clipped by 5 bases and J by 4 bases, with 18 bases between them. CDR3 bases: TGTGCCAGCAGTCTACCCGAGCAGGGGCGGTACGAGCAGTACTTC. Translating it yields CASSLPEQGRYEQYF.

The chain has TRBV28 and TRBJ2-3, with D possibly matching TRBD1 (8 bases). Germline CDR1 and CDR2: MDHEN and SYDVKM. The V gene lost 5 bases and the J gene lost 5 bases, with 14 bases spanning the gap. This CDR3 spans 14 amino acids. The DNA of the CDR3 is TGTGCCAGCAGTCACAGGGGGGGTGGAGATACGCAGTATTTT. Amino acid sequence: CASSHRGGGDTQYF.

The chain links TRBV6-2 or TRBV6-3 to TRBJ1-1; D might be TRBD1 (6 bases). The V and J ends lost 0 bases and 1 base respectively, with 12 bases between them. CDR1 and CDR2 from the germline V gene are MNHEY and SVGEGT. The CDR3 contains 16 residues. The CDR3 coding sequence is TGTGCCAGCAGTTACTCTCGCGGACAGACGAACACTGAAGCTTTCTTT. It is translated as CASSYSRGQTNTEAFF.

There are many counts of this clonotype. The rearrangement joins TRBV7-8 to TRBJ1-5; D remains ambiguous. The CDR3 has 12 amino acids. Germline values: CDR1 SGHVS, CDR2 FQNEAQ. V gave up 1 base and J gave up 8 bases, with 6 bases separating them. CDR3: CASSLGAKPQHF. CDR3 sequence (DNA): TGTGCCAGCAGCTTAGGGGCGAAGCCCCAGCATTTT. Using reference TRBV7-8 and TRBJ1-5 for the parts outside the CDR3, the full variable domain is GAGVSQSPRYKVAKRGQDVALRCDPISGHVSLFWYQQALGQGPEFLTYFQNEAQLDKSGLPSDRFFAERPEGSVSTLKIQRTQQEDSAVYLCASSLGAKPQHFGDGTRLSIL.

The sample holds many counts of this clonotype. V and J are TRBV25-1 and TRBJ1-1; D remains unclear. Germline CDR1 and CDR2: MGHDK and SYGVNS. Trimming pared 2 bases from V and 1 base from J, leaving 5 bases between. CDR3 length: 13 amino acids. This CDR3 is CASSERWNTEAFF. DNA for the CDR3: TGTGCCAGCAGTGAACGGTGGAACACTGAAGCTTTCTTT.

This chain uses TRBV6-2 or TRBV6-3 with TRBJ1-5, with a weak D call TRBD1 (6 bases). V lost 2 bases, J lost 7 bases, and 18 bases lay in between. The CDR3 totals 16 residues. Germline values: CDR1 MNHEY, CDR2 SVGEGT. The CDR3 spells CASSYGGQISRQPQHF. Here the CDR3 DNA reads TGTGCCAGCAGTTACGGGGGACAAATTTCGCGGCAGCCCCAGCATTTT.

In its sample, this clonotype was seen many times. The chain joins TRBV10-2 to TRBJ2-2; 7 bases are a match to TRBD2. The junction had 11 bases not matched to a gene; V was cut back by 6 bases and J by 4 bases. The CDR3 contains 16 residues. Germline V CDR1 and CDR2: WSHSY, SAAADI. The CDR3 is CASRAGIGEGTGELFF. CDR3 nucleotide sequence: TGCGCCAGCAGAGCCGGGATTGGGGAGGGCACCGGGGAGCTGTTTTTT.

This clonotype was found many times. The rearrangement uses TRBV12-3 or TRBV12-4 and TRBJ1-5, with D maybe TRBD1 (5 bases). V dropped 10 bases and J dropped 5 bases, with 12 bases sitting between them. The CDR3 is 12 amino acids. CDR3 residues: CATSTGHQPQHF. The CDR3 DNA reads as TGTGCCACGAGCACGGGGCATCAGCCCCAGCATTTT.

V usage is TRBV5-1 and J usage is TRBJ2-2; D is possibly TRBD1 or TRBD2 (5 bases each). This CDR3 is 14 amino acids long. Germline loops: CDR1 SGHRS, CDR2 YFSETQ. V was cut by 0 bases and J by 6 bases, with 9 bases left in between. The CDR3 DNA sequence: TGCGCCAGCAGCTTGGCTCGGGGCGCCGGGGAGCTGTTTTTT. Its translation is CASSLARGAGELFF.

This clonotype was seen ten or more times. The chain couples TRBV18 to TRBJ2-7; possibly TRBD2 for D (7 bases). Looked up from germline, CDR1 is KGHSH and CDR2 is LQKENI. The length of the CDR3 is 13 residues. V was shortened by 4 bases and J by 7 bases, with 14 bases between the two germline ends. In DNA, the CDR3 is TGTGCCAGCTCACGGACCAGGGGAGGGGAGCAGTACTTC. Residues: CASSRTRGGEQYF. The full variable domain, its missing parts supplied by reference TRBV18 and TRBJ2-7, is NAGVMQNPRHLVRRRGQEARLRCSPMKGHSHVYWYRQLPEEGLKFMVYLQKENIIDESGMPKERFSAEFPKEGPSILRIQQVVRGDSAAYFCASSRTRGGEQYFGPGTRLTVT.

This clonotype showed up many times. The chain has TRBV7-2 and TRBJ2-2; 10 bases align to TRBD2. V was pared by 5 bases and J by 5 bases, with 5 bases of the junction left unmatched. The CDR3 has 15 amino acids. Germline CDR1 is SGHTA and CDR2 is FQGNSA. The CDR3 sequence: CASSQLTSGTGELFF. Here the CDR3 DNA reads TGTGCCAGCAGCCAACTGACTAGCGGGACCGGGGAGCTGTTTTTT. The full variable domain, rest sourced from reference TRBV7-2 and TRBJ2-2, is GAGVSQSPSNKVTEKGKDVELRCDPISGHTALYWYRQSLGQGLEFLIYFQGNSAPDKSGLPSDRFSAERTGGSVSTLTIQRTQQEDSAVYLCASSQLTSGTGELFFGEGSRLTVL.

The chain carries TRBV12-3 or TRBV12-4 and TRBJ2-7, with a tentative D call TRBD2 (6 bases). The CDR3 is 11 residues long. This CDR3 reads CEGGVIDEQYF. For the CDR3, the DNA is TGTGAAGGCGGGGTAATAGACGAGCAGTACTTC.